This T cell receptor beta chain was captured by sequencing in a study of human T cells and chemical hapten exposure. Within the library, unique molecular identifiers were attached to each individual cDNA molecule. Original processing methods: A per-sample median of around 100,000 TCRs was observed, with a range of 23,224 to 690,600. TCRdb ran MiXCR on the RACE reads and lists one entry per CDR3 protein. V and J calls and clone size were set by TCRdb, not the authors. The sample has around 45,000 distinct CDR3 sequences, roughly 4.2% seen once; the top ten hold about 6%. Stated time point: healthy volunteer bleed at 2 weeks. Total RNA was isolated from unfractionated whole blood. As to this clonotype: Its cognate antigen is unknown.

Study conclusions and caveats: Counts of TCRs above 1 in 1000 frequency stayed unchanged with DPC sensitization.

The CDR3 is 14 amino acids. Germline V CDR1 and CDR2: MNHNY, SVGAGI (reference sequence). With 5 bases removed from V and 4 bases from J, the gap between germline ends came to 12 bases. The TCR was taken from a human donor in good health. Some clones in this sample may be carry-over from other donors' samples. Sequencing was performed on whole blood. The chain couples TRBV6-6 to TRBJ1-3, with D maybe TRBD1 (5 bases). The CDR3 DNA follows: TGTGCCAGCAGTCCGACAGCTGGAGGAAACACCATATATTTT. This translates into CASSPTAGGNTIYF.